This T cell receptor (beta chain) was retrieved from a study of T cell responses to AZD1222 COVID-19 vaccine. Some clones are missing from TCRdb's copy, which holds only in-frame ones; the method was immunoSEQ multiplex PCR. In the table there are about 83,000 clones, 86% of which are singletons. Germline V gene lookup returns CDR1 LGHDT and CDR2 YNNKEL (reference sequence). The CDR3 contains 16 residues. The ends lost 2 bases at V and 2 bases at J; junction bases unmatched: 7. The sample was peripheral blood, taken on day 0 of AZD1222 vaccination. The sequence came from an adult in good health. The genes are TRBV3-1 (or the pseudogene TRBV3-2) and TRBJ1-1, with 8 bases lining up with TRBD1. The CDR3 DNA sequence: TGTGCCAGCAGCCAAAACTCAGGGGGCGTTAACACTGAAGCTTTCTTT. Amino acid sequence: CASSQNSGGVNTEAFF.